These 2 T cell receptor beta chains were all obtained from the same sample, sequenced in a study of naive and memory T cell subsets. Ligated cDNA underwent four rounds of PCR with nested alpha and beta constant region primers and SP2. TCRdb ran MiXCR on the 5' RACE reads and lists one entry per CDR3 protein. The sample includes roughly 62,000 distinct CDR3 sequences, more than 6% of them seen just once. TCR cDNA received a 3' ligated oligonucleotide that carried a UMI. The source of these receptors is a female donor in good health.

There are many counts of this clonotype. CDR3 DNA: TGTGCCAGCAGCCAAGTTAGCCAAACCTACACCTTC. This encodes CASSQVSQTYTF. The chain is built from TRBV3-1 and TRBJ1-2; D not certain. The CDR3 contains 12 residues. Germline lookup yields CDR1 LGHDT and CDR2 YNNKEL (reference sequence). V was pared by 1 base and J by 10 bases, with 10 bases between.

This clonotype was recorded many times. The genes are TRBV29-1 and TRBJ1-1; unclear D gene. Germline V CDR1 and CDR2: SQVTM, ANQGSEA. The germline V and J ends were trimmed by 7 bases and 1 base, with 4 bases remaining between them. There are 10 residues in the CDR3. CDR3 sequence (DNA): TGCAGCGCAAAGAACACTGAAGCTTTCTTT. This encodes CSAKNTEAFF.